Described below is a single T cell receptor beta chain sequence and its context. Its specificity is not known. The data originate from a study of vaccination effects on CD4 cells after COVID-19. Cells that had been cultured for less than eleven days were the source of isolated CD4+ T cells. Days 3 and 7 saw half the medium replaced with IL-2 medium. Generated by immunoSEQ multiplex PCR, the TCRdb table keeps only in-frame clones and is missing some. The repertoire holds tens of thousands of clones, with about 62% as singletons. Study-level findings and limits: Sampling in the study covered few convalescent patients and included no early post-infection timepoints.

The germline gives CDR1 PRHDT, CDR2 FYEKMQ (reference sequence). This CDR3 contains 15 residues. The V and J ends lost 1 base and 3 bases, in that order; junction bases with no gene match: 5. This sequence originates from a human donor who received a COVID-19 vaccine. The input for sequencing was CD4+ T cells from PBMCs cultured without peptide, taken before COVID-19 vaccination. V usage is TRBV13 and J usage is TRBJ2-7, with 8 bases matching TRBD2. In DNA, the CDR3 is TGTGCCAGCAGCTTAGACAGCGGGGGAGACTACGAGCAGTACTTC. This sequence encodes CASSLDSGGDYEQYF.